The clone carrying this TCR beta chain has just one count. Source study methods: Estimation of nucleated cell counts was performed using reference gene primer amplification. Clones were read by immunoSEQ multiplex PCR, and TCRdb kept only the in-frame ones, dropping some. V and J calls and clone size follow that table, whereas D and trimming were derived from the DNA. The sample consists of under 250,000 clones, about 90% of them appearing once. The sample comes from a study of blood T cell repertoires in COVID-19. Study as a whole: Acute-phase and convalescent COVID-19 samples originated in the United States, Italy and Spain. In each case, the material was cDNA or gDNA derived from T cells, B-cell-depleted T cells, or PBMCs.

CDR1 SEHNR and CDR2 FQNEAQ come from the germline V gene (reference sequence). With V trimmed by 5 bases and J by 5 bases, 12 bases remained unmatched. CDR3 length: 16 amino acids. V usage is TRBV7-9 and J usage is TRBJ2-3; 8 bases are shared with TRBD1. The sequenced sample consisted of peripheral blood. This TCR came from a man aged 55 to 69 with acute or convalescent COVID-19. CDR3 amino acids: CASSERDRSRKDTQYF. The CDR3 bases are TGTGCCAGCAGCGAGAGGGACAGGTCCCGGAAAGATACGCAGTATTTT. The full variable domain, its missing parts supplied by reference TRBV7-9 and TRBJ2-3, is DTGVSQNPRHKITKRGQNVTFRCDPISEHNRLYWYRQTLGQGPEFLTYFQNEAQLEKSRLLSDRFSAERPKGSFSTLEIQRTEQGDSAMYLCASSERDRSRKDTQYFGPGTRLTVL.